The clone carrying this T cell receptor (beta chain) was counted at least ten times. The sample comes from a study of T cells of healthy individuals. Each CDR3 protein is one row after TCRdb ran MiXCR on the 5' RACE reads. The profile shows 55,000 to 65,000 distinct CDR3 sequences, about 17% of them singletons. This CDR3 is built from 12 residues. Trimming pared 5 bases from V and 4 bases from J, leaving 9 bases between. Germline-derived CDR1 and CDR2 are KGHSH and LQKENI. V and J are TRBV18 and TRBJ2-7, with D uncertain. This TCR came from a human donor in good health. The CDR3 sequence: CASSVAEYEQYF. CDR3 bases: TGTGCCAGCTCAGTCGCGGAGTACGAGCAGTACTTC.